This TCR beta chain was captured in a study of prognosis after radiotherapy for stage I lung cancer. Turning to the study itself: Patients were enrolled between early 2018 and January 2019 (all with stage I non-small cell lung cancer). Of the enrolled patients, fourteen had newly diagnosed primary stage I lung tumors, while roughly 5 had oligometastatic NSCLC following surgical resection of the primary tumor.

CDR3 of TCR beta was amplified from genomic DNA via a two-round multiplex PCR. Primers were specific to each TRBV and TRBJ gene in first-round PCR. TCRdb reprocessed the multiplex PCR reads via MiXCR and lists one record per CDR3 protein. The table lists around 30,000 distinct CDR3 sequences, 25% to 40% of them singletons, with around 30% in the top ten. V lost 6 bases to trimming and J lost 2 bases, with 19 bases between them. Germline CDR1 reads SGHTA; CDR2 reads FQGNSA. The CDR3 covers 16 residues. All patients were node-negative on CT and PET/CT, without prior chemotherapy, radiotherapy or other malignancies. Researchers took approximately 5.4 milliliters of peripheral blood at each of two time points. This clonotype was counted many times.

This specimen consisted of PBMCs, obtained before or after stereotactic body radiation therapy (not recorded which). The chain links TRBV7-2 to TRBJ2-5; perhaps D is TRBD1 or TRBD2 (6 bases each). This TCR was sampled from a donor at least 50 years old with non-small cell lung cancer. The CDR3 nucleotides read TGTGCCAGCAGGCCCCGGAGGGGGGTAGGTCAAGAGACCCAGTACTTC. Translation: CASRPRRGVGQETQYF. Variable domain in full (rest from reference TRBV7-2 and TRBJ2-5): GAGVSQSPSNKVTEKGKDVELRCDPISGHTALYWYRQSLGQGLEFLIYFQGNSAPDKSGLPSDRFSAERTGGSVSTLTIQRTQQEDSAVYLCASRPRRGVGQETQYFGPGTRLLVL.